The text below deals with one T cell receptor beta chain. The antigen is unknown. This CDR3 has 20 residues. Germline CDR1 SGDLS, CDR2 YYNGEE. V dropped 3 bases and J dropped 1; count of bases not matched to a gene: 12. The data were taken from a study of glioma-infiltrating T cells after dendritic cell vaccination. Study context: Glioblastoma patients came from Phase I and II dendritic cell vaccination trials. Treatment, given 2003 to 2012, was autologous tumor lysate-pulsed dendritic cell vaccination. Study-wide results and limits: Few patients contributed both blood and tumor specimens.

The sample's time point: after dendritic cell vaccination, including at tumor progression/relapse. Some clones are missing from TCRdb's copy, which holds only in-frame ones; the method was immunoSEQ multiplex PCR. This repertoire shows around 90,000 clones, roughly four fifths found once; its top ten account for approximately 2%. The V and J genes are TRBV9 and TRBJ2-1; 14 bases are a match to TRBD2. Sequences were derived from blood, sampled after dendritic cell vaccination. This clonotype was obtained from a human donor with glioblastoma. The CDR3 DNA sequence: TGTGCCAGCAGCGCACCGCCCAGGGGGACTAGCGGGAGATCCTACAATGAGCAGTTCTTC. Translating it yields CASSAPPRGTSGRSYNEQFF. Together with reference TRBV9 and TRBJ2-1, the CDR3 gives the full variable domain: DSGVTQTPKHLITATGQRVTLRCSPRSGDLSVYWYQQSLDQGLQFLIQYYNGEERAKGNILERFSAQQFPDLHSELNLSSLELGDSALYFCASSAPPRGTSGRSYNEQFFGPGTRLTVL.